Listed here are 30 T cell receptor beta chains from one sample, sequenced in a study of human T cells and chemical hapten exposure. A single record per CDR3 protein comes from TCRdb applying MiXCR to the RACE reads. The profile covers 45,000 or so distinct CDR3 sequences, with almost 4.5% appearing a single time and roughly 6% taken by the ten largest. Time point noted: healthy volunteer bleed at 2 weeks. Extraction yielded total RNA from whole blood (unfractionated). Material for sequencing was whole blood. These receptors originate from a human donor in good health. Some clones in this sample may be carry-over from other donors' samples.

This clonotype turned up a few times. This chain connects TRBV12-3 or TRBV12-4 to TRBJ2-5; D is perhaps TRBD2 (5 bases). The CDR3 loop spans 11 amino acids. Trimming took off 5 bases at V and 7 bases at J, with 8 bases between the two ends. This chain's CDR3 is CASSRGPTQYF. CDR3 sequence (DNA): TGTGCCAGCAGTCGCGGGCCGACCCAGTACTTC.

The V gene is TRBV12-3 or TRBV12-4, the J gene TRBJ2-1, with 7 bases aligning to TRBD1. V gave up 5 bases and J gave up 4 bases; unmatched junction bases: 5. This CDR3 comprises 14 residues. The CDR3 protein is CASSGGQRYNEQFF. In nucleotides, the CDR3 is TGTGCCAGCAGTGGGGGACAGCGTTACAATGAGCAGTTCTTC.

The table lists this clonotype with many counts. CDR3: CASSFRLAESTDTQYF. In DNA form, the CDR3 reads TGTGCCAGCAGCTTTCGACTAGCGGAAAGCACAGATACGCAGTATTTT. The chain carries TRBV5-6 and TRBJ2-3, with 9 bases aligning to TRBD2. With V trimmed by 2 bases and J by 0 bases, 4 bases remained unmatched. This CDR3 is built from 16 residues. Germline CDR1 SGHDT, CDR2 YYEEEE.

This clonotype occurred many times. The chain employs TRBV12-3 or TRBV12-4 and TRBJ2-3, with D unresolved. The ends were cut back, 3 bases at V and 0 bases at J, with 4 bases in the middle. The length of the CDR3 is 13 residues. The CDR3 is CASSLTSTDTQYF. The CDR3 DNA is TGTGCCAGCAGTTTGACTAGCACAGATACGCAGTATTTT.

This clonotype was counted between two and nine times. CDR3: CATSRGPGVMYEQYF. The CDR3 bases are TGTGCCACCAGCAGAGGTCCGGGGGTGATGTACGAGCAGTACTTC. The genes are TRBV15 and TRBJ2-7; D might be TRBD2 (6 bases). The CDR3 has 15 residues. The V gene's germline CDR1 is LNHNV and CDR2 YYDKDF (reference sequence). With 1 base removed from V and 4 bases from J, the gap between germline ends came to 14 bases.

Concerning this clonotype: Since a much larger clone is just one base distant, this may be a read error. The rearrangement uses TRBV29-1 and TRBJ2-1; 11 bases line up with TRBD2. CDR3 length equals 21 residues. CDR1 and CDR2 (germline): SQVTM, ANQGSEA. CDR3 in DNA: TGCGGCGTTCAAACACGCTACCGGGACAGGGCACTAGCGGGAGACTACAATGAGCAGTTCTTC. As protein: CGVQTRYRDRALAGDYNEQFF.

This clonotype was found many times. The rearrangement joins TRBV14 to TRBJ1-2, with 7 bases lining up with TRBD1. The V gene end was trimmed by 4 bases and the J gene end by 7 bases; junction bases not matched to a gene: 6. This CDR3 has 13 residues. Germline V CDR1 and CDR2: SGHDN, FVKESK. The CDR3 is CASSPDRFAGYTF. CDR3 DNA: TGTGCCAGCAGCCCGGACAGGTTCGCTGGCTACACCTTC. Full variable domain (rest looked up from reference TRBV14 and TRBJ1-2): EAGVTQFPSHSVIEKGQTVTLRCDPISGHDNLYWYRRVMGKEIKFLLHFVKESKQDESGMPNNRFLAERTGGTYSTLKVQPAELEDSGVYFCASSPDRFAGYTFGSGTRLTVV.

This clonotype was seen more than once but under ten times. V usage is TRBV28 and J usage is TRBJ2-4, with D unresolved. Trimming shortened V by 8 bases and J by 0 bases, and 17 bases separated the two germline ends. The germline CDR1 and CDR2 sequences are MDHEN and SYDVKM. CDR3 length equals 16 residues. The CDR3 bases are TGTGCCAGCTCCTCTAAGGGCCCGAAAGCCAAAAACATTCAGTACTTC. Amino acid sequence: CASSSKGPKAKNIQYF.

This clonotype was recorded at least ten times. The chain has TRBV3-1 and TRBJ1-4, with a tentative D call TRBD1 (5 bases). The CDR3 spans 15 residues. The ends were cut back, 4 bases at V and 4 bases at J, with 13 bases in the middle. Germline values: CDR1 LGHDT, CDR2 YNNKEL (reference sequence). The CDR3 is CASSPTGTSNEKLFF. CDR3 DNA sequence: TGTGCCAGCAGCCCCACCGGGACTAGTAATGAAAAACTGTTTTTT.

Many counts were recorded for this clonotype. The DNA for the CDR3 is TGCAGTGCCCACCTAGCGGGAGGCAATGAGCAGTTCTTC. It is translated as CSAHLAGGNEQFF. The chain links TRBV20-1 to TRBJ2-1; 11 nucleotides agree with TRBD2. V dropped 6 bases and J dropped 6; count of bases not matched to a gene: 4. The CDR3 contains 13 residues. Looked up from germline, CDR1 is DFQATT and CDR2 is SNEGSKA (reference sequence).

Details on this clonotype: Just one base apart from a much larger clone, this may be a read error. DNA of the CDR3: TGTGCCAGCAGACACCGGGACACAGCGAACAATGAGCAGTTCTTC. It is translated as CASRHRDTANNEQFF. This sequence joins TRBV5-5 and TRBJ2-1; D is possibly TRBD1 (6 bases). Germline CDR1 is SGHKS and CDR2 is YYEKEE (reference sequence). This CDR3 region has 15 residues. Trimming took 5 bases from V and 5 from J, leaving 17 bases between them.

This clonotype was seen a handful of times. The V call is TRBV5-1, the J call TRBJ2-3; D not certain. The V end lost 0 bases, the J end lost 1 base, and 12 bases lay between the germline ends. CDR1 SGHRS and CDR2 YFSETQ come from the germline V gene. The CDR3 has 16 amino acids. The CDR3 protein is CASSLVGVGRTDTQYF. The DNA of the CDR3 is TGCGCCAGCAGCTTGGTCGGTGTAGGGCGCACAGATACGCAGTATTTT.

In this sample, this clonotype turned up many times. The V gene is TRBV12-3 or TRBV12-4, the J gene TRBJ1-5; TRBD1 matches 12 bases. Trimming at V came to 5 bases and at J to 10 bases, leaving 9 bases not matched to a gene. This CDR3 spans 15 amino acids. In DNA, the CDR3 is TGTGCCAGCAGTCGACCCGGGACAGGGGGCCTTCCCCAGCATTTT. Protein: CASSRPGTGGLPQHF.

This clonotype was seen a handful of times. In DNA form, the CDR3 reads TGTGCCAGCAGCCAAGTCCCCCCCAATTCACCCCTCCACTTT. Translated, it gives CASSQVPPNSPLHF. The genes are TRBV3-1 and TRBJ1-6; the D is unclear. Per the germline V gene, CDR1 is LGHDT and CDR2 is YNNKEL (reference sequence). Trimming removed 1 base at V and 7 bases at J, with 8 bases between. This CDR3 comprises 14 residues. Full variable domain (rest looked up from reference TRBV3-1 and TRBJ1-6): DTAVSQTPKYLVTQMGNDKSIKCEQNLGHDTMYWYKQDSKKFLKIMFSYNNKELIINETVPNRFSPKSPDKAHLNLHINSLELGDSAVYFCASSQVPPNSPLHFGNGTRLTVT.

The chain links TRBV23-1 to TRBJ2-3; 7 bases are a match to TRBD1. TRBV23-1 is labeled an ORF, and its function is uncertain. The CDR3 contains 18 residues. Unmatched junction bases numbered 12, after V lost 2 bases and J lost 1 base. The CDR3 spells CASSQRTRTGEGTDTQYF. CDR3 DNA sequence: TGCGCCAGCAGTCAACGAACCCGGACAGGCGAAGGCACAGATACGCAGTATTTT.

The chain combines TRBV28 with TRBJ2-2, with 7 positions matching TRBD1. Per the germline V gene, CDR1 is MDHEN and CDR2 is SYDVKM. The CDR3 length is 17 residues. Germline trimming cut 3 bases from V and 7 bases from J; bases unmatched to any gene: 14. Here the CDR3 DNA reads TGTGCCAGCAGTTTCCTCGAGAGTACAGGGGTTCGCGGGGAGCTGTTTTTT. Its translation is CASSFLESTGVRGELFF.

The sample holds many counts of this clonotype. The rearrangement links TRBV6-5 to TRBJ2-7, with a weak D call TRBD2 (5 bases). The CDR3 totals 14 residues. V dropped 8 bases and J dropped 0 bases, with 14 bases sitting between them. The germline V gene has CDR1 MNHEY and CDR2 SVGAGI. The CDR3 nucleotides read TGTGCCAGCGCCAGTTCGGGGAGCTCCTACGAGCAGTACTTC. Translated: CASASSGSSYEQYF.

In its sample, this clonotype was seen many times. The J gene is TRBJ1-6, the V gene TRBV7-8; weak D call: TRBD1 (5 bases). The CDR3 totals 15 residues. The germline V and J ends were trimmed by 1 base and 10 bases, with 14 bases remaining between them. The germline gives CDR1 SGHVS, CDR2 FQNEAQ. The CDR3 reads CASSLDGTTKSPLHF. The CDR3 coding sequence is TGTGCCAGCAGCTTAGATGGGACGACCAAGTCACCCCTCCACTTT.

There are many counts of this clonotype. The CDR3 region is CASRETGMRGITDTQYF. The CDR3 nucleotides are TGCGCCAGCAGAGAAACAGGGATGCGGGGTATCACAGATACGCAGTATTTT. The rearrangement joins TRBV4-1 to TRBJ2-3, with D perhaps assigned TRBD1 or TRBD2 (6 bases each). The CDR3 length is 17 residues. Germline V gives CDR1 MGHRA, CDR2 YSYEKL. With 6 bases removed from V and 2 bases from J, the gap between germline ends came to 21 bases.

A few counts support this clonotype. The chain joins TRBV29-1 to TRBJ2-3; 10 nucleotides match TRBD1. Germline V gene sequence: CDR1 SQVTM, CDR2 ANQGSEA. V was pared by 7 bases and J by 2 bases, with 9 bases of the junction left unmatched. CDR3 length equals 15 residues. CDR3 DNA sequence: TGCAGCGATTTTATAGGGACAGGGGTCACAGATACGCAGTATTTT. It yields the protein CSDFIGTGVTDTQYF.

This clonotype was counted at least ten times. CDR3 in DNA: TGTGCCAGCAGCCCTGATCCGGGGCCTGTGGGTAGGGAGCAGTACTTC. Translating it yields CASSPDPGPVGREQYF. The V and J genes are TRBV5-4 and TRBJ2-7; D may correspond to TRBD1 or TRBD2 (5 bases each). Trimming pared 4 bases from V and 7 bases from J, leaving 24 bases between. The CDR3 has 16 residues. CDR1 is SGHNT and CDR2 is YYREEE in the germline V gene (reference sequence).

In its sample, this clonotype was seen a few times. This rearrangement joins TRBV27 to TRBJ1-1; no definite D call. Trimming stripped 5 bases from V and 1 base from J, with 8 bases between. Germline V gene lookup returns CDR1 MNHEY and CDR2 SMNVEV (reference sequence). The CDR3 sequence is 13 residues long. The CDR3 nucleotides read TGTGCCAGCAGTCCTACCCGGAACACTGAAGCTTTCTTT. Residues: CASSPTRNTEAFF.

The table lists this clonotype with many counts. The chain is built from TRBV28 and TRBJ2-3, with D possibly TRBD1 on 6 matching bases. The V end lost 5 bases, the J end lost 2 bases, and 14 bases lay between the germline ends. The CDR3 covers 15 residues. Germline CDR1 MDHEN, CDR2 SYDVKM. CDR3 protein: CASSPGGRDTDTQYF. The CDR3 DNA reads as TGTGCCAGCAGTCCTGGGGGCAGGGACACAGATACGCAGTATTTT.

This clonotype was found many times. The V gene is TRBV2, the J gene TRBJ2-3; D remains unclear. Germline loops: CDR1 SNHLY, CDR2 FYNNEI. Trimming took 2 bases from V and 7 from J, leaving 4 bases between them. The CDR3 has 11 amino acids. The CDR3 DNA reads as TGTGCCAGCAGTGAATCAAATACGCAGTATTTT. Its protein is CASSESNTQYF. The entire variable domain, with the rest obtained from reference TRBV2 and TRBJ2-3, is as follows: EPEVTQTPSHQVTQMGQEVILRCVPISNHLYFYWYRQILGQKVEFLVSFYNNEISEKSEIFDDQFSVERPDGSNFTLKIRSTKLEDSAMYFCASSESNTQYFGPGTRLTVL.

This clonotype was observed a handful of times. V gene TRBV6-5 combines with J gene TRBJ2-1; D may be TRBD2 (6 bases). V lost 0 bases, J lost 9 bases, and 15 bases lay in between. The length of the CDR3 is 15 residues. Germline V lookup: CDR1 MNHEY, CDR2 SVGAGI. CDR3 amino acids: CASSYSPGGRSEQFF. DNA for the CDR3: TGTGCCAGCAGTTACTCTCCCGGGGGTAGGAGTGAGCAGTTCTTC.

V and J are TRBV6-5 and TRBJ1-2; TRBD1 aligns across 7 bases. CDR1 MNHEY and CDR2 SVGAGI come from the germline V gene. Trimming cost V 7 bases and J 5 bases; bases outside gene matches: 10. CDR3 length equals 14 residues. As DNA, the CDR3 is TGTGCCAGCAAGGGGGCCAAATTCCGTTATGGCTACACCTTC. Its protein product is CASKGAKFRYGYTF.

This clonotype is medium-sized by share. The V and J genes are TRBV2 and TRBJ2-2; TRBD2 agrees at 11 bases. After removal of 11 bases from V and 1 base from J, the junction contained 3 bases not matched to a gene. Germline V lookup: CDR1 SNHLY, CDR2 FYNNEI. The CDR3 has 14 amino acids. CDR3 residues: CARGLAGNTGELFF. In nucleotides, the CDR3 is TGTGCCCGCGGACTAGCGGGGAACACCGGGGAGCTGTTTTTT.

This clonotype was counted only a few times. The chain couples TRBV5-1 to TRBJ2-3; D is perhaps TRBD1 or TRBD2 (5 bases each). CDR3 length: 16 amino acids. Germline V gives CDR1 SGHRS, CDR2 YFSETQ. V shed 2 bases and J shed 4 bases, with 17 bases lying between them. The CDR3 bases are TGCGCCAGCAGCTTCATCGGGACCTCCCTAGCAGATACGCAGTATTTT. Translating it yields CASSFIGTSLADTQYF.

Ten or more counts support this clonotype. The rearrangement links TRBV20-1 to TRBJ2-1, with D possibly being TRBD1 (5 bases). The CDR3 length is 11 residues. Germline V gene sequence: CDR1 DFQATT, CDR2 SNEGSKA (reference sequence). The CDR3 DNA reads as TGCAGCTGCACAGGAAACAATGAGCAGTTCTTC. This sequence encodes CSCTGNNEQFF.

In this sample, this clonotype turned up a few times. This sequence joins TRBV9 and TRBJ1-1; maybe TRBD1 (5 bases). This CDR3 has 13 amino acids. From germline, CDR1 is SGDLS and CDR2 YYNGEE. V lost 2 bases to trimming and J lost 8 bases, with 13 bases between them. In DNA, the CDR3 is TGTGCCAGCAGCGTCGCAGGCGGGGCGGAAGCTTTCTTT. This translates into CASSVAGGAEAFF.